This T cell receptor (beta chain) was obtained from a study of T cells in Graves' hyperthyroidism and ophthalmopathy. It was RNA transcripts that yielded the amplified TCR beta CDR3 regions. HTBI primers were the set used in a first-round RT-PCR of the TCR CDR3. TCRdb called the multiplex PCR reads again in MiXCR, with one record for every CDR3 protein. Among 640,000 or so distinct CDR3 sequences, approximately 15% were seen once, and the ten largest hold roughly 6.9%. Whole-study results and caveats: Researchers found most expanded thyroid clonotypes above 0.001 in blood as well. Ophthalmopathy, as predicted by the model, came a median roughly 6.5 months after the prediction. Ophthalmopathy was distinguished from stable hyperthyroidism by 13 V-J signatures.

This clonotype was observed at least ten times. Antigen specificity is unknown. This CDR3 has 14 amino acids. CDR1 and CDR2 from the germline V gene are MDHEN and SYDVKM. Trimming cost V 2 bases and J 6 bases, with 11 bases left between them. Disease duration was under 3 months in the ophthalmopathy patients, who also had a Clinical Activity Score of at least 3 and a NOSPECS grade of at least 4. This chain connects TRBV28 to TRBJ2-1; no clear D gene. The source material was blood. The source is a woman younger than 35 with Graves' ophthalmopathy. The CDR3 sequence is CASSLPPLGNEQFF. In DNA form, the CDR3 reads TGTGCCAGCAGTTTACCCCCATTGGGCAATGAGCAGTTCTTC.